This TCR beta chain was observed in a study of blood T cell repertoires in COVID-19. The CDR3 is made up of 14 amino acids. V lost 3 bases and J lost 8, with 19 bases in between. The germline gives CDR1 GTSNPN, CDR2 SVGIG (reference sequence). Authors' methods: Amplification of reference gene primers provided the estimated nucleated cell counts. The method was immunoSEQ multiplex PCR; TCRdb's version includes in-frame clones alone and lacks a portion of them. V and J calls and clone size are as listed in that table; D and trimming were resolved from the DNA. Altogether almost 65,000 clones are present, 88% being singletons, with the ten largest covering about 40%.

The sequenced sample consisted of peripheral blood. This sequence was found in a woman aged 55-70 years with COVID-19, enrolled during active disease. This chain connects TRBV30 to TRBJ1-2; D perhaps matches TRBD1 (6 bases). Written as DNA, the CDR3 is TGTGCCTGGAGACTACAGGGCGGTACGGGGGGCTACACCTTC. It translates to CAWRLQGGTGGYTF.